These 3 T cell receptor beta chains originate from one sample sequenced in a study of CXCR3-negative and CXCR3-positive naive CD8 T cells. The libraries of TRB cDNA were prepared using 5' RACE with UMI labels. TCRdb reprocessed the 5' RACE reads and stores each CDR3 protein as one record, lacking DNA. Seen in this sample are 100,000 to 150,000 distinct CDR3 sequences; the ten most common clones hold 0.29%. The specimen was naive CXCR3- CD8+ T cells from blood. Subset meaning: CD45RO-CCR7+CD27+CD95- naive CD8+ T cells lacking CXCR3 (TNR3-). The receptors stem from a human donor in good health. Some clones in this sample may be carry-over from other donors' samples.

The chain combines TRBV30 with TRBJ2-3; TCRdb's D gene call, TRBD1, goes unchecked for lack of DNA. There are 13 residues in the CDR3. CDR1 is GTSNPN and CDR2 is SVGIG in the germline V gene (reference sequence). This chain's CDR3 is CAWSVGATDTQYF.

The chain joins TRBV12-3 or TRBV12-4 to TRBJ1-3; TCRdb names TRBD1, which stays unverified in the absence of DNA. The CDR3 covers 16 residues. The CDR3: CASSPFGEGTGNTIYF.

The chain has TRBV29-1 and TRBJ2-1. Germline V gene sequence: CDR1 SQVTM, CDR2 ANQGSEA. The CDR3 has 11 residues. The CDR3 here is CSVLIINEQFF.